This T cell receptor (beta chain) emerged from a study of PD-1 blockade in classical Hodgkin lymphoma. The CDR3 covers 13 residues. CDR1 and CDR2 from the germline V gene are MNHNS and SASEGT. V lost 4 bases and J 1 base, leaving 6 bases between the germline ends. Using immunoSEQ multiplex PCR, the repertoire was profiled, and TCRdb retains in-frame clones only, with some absent. The table lists more than 95,000 clones, about 92% of them singletons. Time point of the sample: cycle 4 day 1 (C4D1), after 5 to 7 weeks of nivolumab. With no exception, relapse followed autologous stem cell transplantation in all patients, and brentuximab vedotin exposure varied.

This sequence was found in a human donor with classical Hodgkin lymphoma. The chain combines TRBV6-1 with TRBJ2-3; unclear D gene. Sequencing used peripheral blood mononuclear cells (PBMCs), obtained before the fourth cycle of nivolumab. In DNA, the CDR3 is TGTGCCAGCAGTGGCCAGCGCACAGATACGCAGTATTTT. It specifies CASSGQRTDTQYF.